This TCR beta chain was recorded in a study of blood T cells in healthy people across ages. As for the study in general: Capture by template switching was about one barcoded beta molecule per two T cells.

The CDR3 consists of 14 residues. V lost 1 base, J lost 5 bases, and 5 bases stayed unmatched. Germline CDR1 DFQATT, CDR2 SNEGSKA (reference sequence). Through a sample-barcoded 5' primer and a J-beta primer mix, a second PCR was run for roughly 6 to 12 cycles. MiXCR was run by TCRdb on the 5' RACE reads, yielding one entry per CDR3 protein. The sample yields 1.5 million to 2 million distinct CDR3 sequences, 49% seen once. The sequence was obtained from a woman in her 40s in good health. This chain links TRBV20-1 with TRBJ2-5; 9 positions match TRBD2. The source material was blood. CDR3 DNA: TGCAGTGCTAGAGGAGCGGGGGGCCTGGAGACCCAGTACTTC. This encodes CSARGAGGLETQYF.